The clone carrying this T cell receptor (delta chain) has a handful of counts. Antigen: not known. The sample comes from a study of Vδ1+ human thymocytes. Study observations and caveats: Bulk data may be misread because of unexpected Vdelta2 sequences. In the thymus, TRG and TRD repertoires looked highly polyclonal with Gaussian CDR3 lengths. TRG sequences recurred across donors, whereas TRD sequences stayed essentially private.

Germline V lookup: CDR1 TSWWSYY, CDR2 QGS. The CDR3 totals 14 residues. Trimming took 0 bases from V and 2 from J, leaving 7 bases between them. The template was reverse-transcribed extracted RNA. The CDR3 regions were amplified by multiplex PCR from V-gene primers to a constant-region primer. TCRdb redid the clone calls on the multiplex PCR reads with CATT. Of 24,000 or so delta-chain clones listed, 25% to 30% were seen once; the top ten hold 1.5% to 2%. Alphabeta T cells were depleted, then CD3+ Vdelta1+ Vdelta2- thymocytes were FACS-sorted. Purity of the sorted Vdelta1+ thymocytes ranged from roughly 96% to 99.6%.

The chain links TRDV1 to TRDJ1; D uncertain. This TCR came from a boy under three years old who had congenital heart surgery. The source material was Vdelta1+ gamma-delta thymocytes from the thymus. Subset: FACS-sorted CD3+ TCRalphabeta- TCRVdelta1+ TCRVdelta2- thymocytes. CDR3: CALGELRTTDKLIF. The CDR3 DNA reads as TGTGCTCTTGGGGAACTGAGGACGACCGATAAACTCATCTTT.